This T cell receptor (beta chain) was profiled in a study of OX40 agonist ivuxolimab in advanced cancers. Across the whole study: Mean age approximately 66 years, range roughly 23 to 79; about 81% male.

Collection of blood occurred at baseline, at cycle 4 day 1, and at cycle 7 day 1. The junction had 9 bases not matched to a gene; V was cut back by 5 bases and J by 0 bases. This CDR3 contains 18 residues. Germline CDR1 reads SGHVS; CDR2 reads FNYEAQ. Clones were read by immunoSEQ multiplex PCR, and TCRdb kept only the in-frame ones, dropping some. Of 96,000 or so clones listed, about four fifths are singletons. This clonotype was sampled from an adult with an advanced solid tumor such as melanoma, head and neck, liver or kidney cancer. V gene TRBV7-6 combines with J gene TRBJ2-1, with TRBD2 identical over 11 bases. The input for sequencing was CD4+ or CD8+ T cells sorted from blood, taken in a trial of the OX40 agonist ivuxolimab. As DNA, the CDR3 is TGTGCCAGCAGCCCCCGGACTAGCGGGTCTAGCTCCTACAATGAGCAGTTCTTC. Translated: CASSPRTSGSSSYNEQFF.